The text below deals with one T cell receptor beta chain. The data were obtained in a study of cytomegalovirus exposure and HLA in healthy donors. The CDR3 is 13 amino acids. Germline CDR1 SNHLY, CDR2 FYNNEI. V shed 4 bases, J shed 4 bases, and the junction held 3 bases outside the gene matches. The PCR made use of 60 Vbeta and 13 Jbeta primers. Repertoires were generated with immunoSEQ multiplex PCR, while TCRdb's copy carries only in-frame clones and drops some. This table holds some 200,000 clones, about four fifths found once. The TCR comes from a woman aged 45-60 years in good health and CMV-seronegative. The chain has TRBV2 and TRBJ1-2, with 7 bases aligning to TRBD1. Material for sequencing was PBMCs. The DNA for the CDR3 is TGTGCCAGCAGTGTGGGACAGCTCTATGGCTACACCTTC. Its protein product is CASSVGQLYGYTF.